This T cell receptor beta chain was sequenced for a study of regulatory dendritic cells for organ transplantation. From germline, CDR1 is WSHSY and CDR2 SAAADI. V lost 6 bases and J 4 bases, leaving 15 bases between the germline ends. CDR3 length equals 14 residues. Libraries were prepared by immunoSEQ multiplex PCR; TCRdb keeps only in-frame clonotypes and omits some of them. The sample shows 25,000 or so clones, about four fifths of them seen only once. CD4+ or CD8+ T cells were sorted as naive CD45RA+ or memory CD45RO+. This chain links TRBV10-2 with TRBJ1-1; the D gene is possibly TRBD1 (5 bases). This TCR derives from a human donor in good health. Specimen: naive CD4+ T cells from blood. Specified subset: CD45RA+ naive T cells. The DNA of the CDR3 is TGCGCCAGCAGGGAGGGGCCACTGGGCACTGAAGCTTTCTTT. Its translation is CASREGPLGTEAFF.